The 8 T cell receptor beta chains in this list originate from one sample, sequenced in a study of shared clonotypes between healthy human individuals. Generated by immunoSEQ multiplex PCR, the TCRdb table keeps only in-frame clones and is missing some. The table shows about 120,000 clones, with roughly 70% occurring only once. The sequenced sample consisted of memory CD8+ T cells sorted from blood. As for subset: CD45RO+ cells pooled with CCR7-negative TemRA cells. The receptors were sampled from a young woman in good health.

The genes are TRBV5-6 and TRBJ2-5; TRBD1 is a possible D gene (6 bases). The CDR3 covers 14 residues. Trimming pared 0 bases from V and 2 bases from J, leaving 8 bases between. Looked up from germline, CDR1 is SGHDT and CDR2 is YYEEEE. The CDR3 nucleotides are TGTGCCAGCAGCTTGGGGACAGCTCAAGAGACCCAGTACTTC. This gives the protein CASSLGTAQETQYF.

This chain uses TRBV15 with TRBJ2-7; D may be TRBD2 (7 bases). This CDR3 comprises 15 residues. V shed 6 bases and J shed 7 bases, with 22 bases lying between them. Germline values: CDR1 LNHNV, CDR2 YYDKDF (reference sequence). The DNA for the CDR3 is TGTGCCACCAGGGGGGGGCGATCGGGGGCGGAAGAGCAGTACTTC. As protein: CATRGGRSGAEEQYF.

This chain links TRBV5-6 with TRBJ2-6, with TRBD2 matching over 8 bases. The CDR3 loop spans 17 amino acids. CDR1 and CDR2 from the germline V gene are SGHDT and YYEEEE. The V and J ends lost 6 bases and 2 bases, in that order; junction bases with no gene match: 10. The chain's CDR3 is CASTPRGALTGANVLTF. CDR3 nucleotide sequence: TGTGCCAGCACCCCGCGGGGGGCGCTAACTGGGGCCAACGTCCTGACTTTC.

The chain is built from TRBV7-9 and TRBJ1-4; weak D call: TRBD1 (5 bases). V gave up 6 bases and J gave up 4 bases, with 15 bases separating them. Germline CDR1 reads SEHNR; CDR2 reads FQNEAQ (reference sequence). This CDR3 has 15 amino acids. This chain's CDR3 is CASSTDSGNNEKLFF. DNA of the CDR3: TGTGCCAGCAGTACAGACAGCGGGAATAATGAAAAACTGTTTTTT.

This clone was recorded once. V and J are TRBV29-1 and TRBJ2-1; D tentatively reads TRBD1 or TRBD2 (5 bases each). The CDR3 covers 14 residues. Germline assignment: CDR1 SQVTM and CDR2 ANQGSEA. Trimming took 6 bases from V and 2 from J, leaving 14 bases between them. For the CDR3, the DNA is TGCAGCGTGTCGGGGCAGATCACCTACAATGAGCAGTTCTTC. Its translation: CSVSGQITYNEQFF.

This clone was observed a handful of times. The gene calls are TRBV28 and TRBJ1-1; 10 positions agree with TRBD1. The ends lost 7 bases at V and 1 base at J; junction bases unmatched: 3. Germline CDR1 reads MDHEN; CDR2 reads SYDVKM. CDR3 size: 14 residues. The CDR3 loop reads CASTWDRGNTEAFF. DNA of the CDR3: TGTGCCAGCACCTGGGACAGGGGGAACACTGAAGCTTTCTTT.

This chain uses TRBV5-1 with TRBJ2-7; TRBD2 aligns across 7 bases. The CDR3 totals 17 residues. V dropped 0 bases and J dropped 1; count of bases not matched to a gene: 10. Germline V gene sequence: CDR1 SGHRS, CDR2 YFSETQ. In DNA, the CDR3 is TGCGCCAGCAGCTTGGGCGGGGGAGGGCCTTGGTCCTACGAGCAGTACTTC. Translation: CASSLGGGGPWSYEQYF.

This clone was detected once. The chain has TRBV5-1 and TRBJ1-4; no clear D. V shed 2 bases and J shed 6 bases, with 11 bases lying between them. Germline assignment: CDR1 SGHRS and CDR2 YFSETQ. This CDR3 has 14 amino acids. CDR3 coding DNA: TGCGCCAGCAGCTTCTCTAGCACGGATGAAAAACTGTTTTTT. Protein sequence: CASSFSSTDEKLFF.